Below are 8 T cell receptor beta chains sequenced from a single sample in a study of blood T cell repertoires in COVID-19. The method was immunoSEQ multiplex PCR; TCRdb's version includes in-frame clones alone and lacks a portion of them. The table includes some 250,000 clones, 80% to 90% detected once. Sequencing was carried out using peripheral blood. Every receptor here comes from a man aged 40-55 years with active or convalescent COVID-19.

The chain employs TRBV6-5 and TRBJ2-1, with 10 bases matching TRBD1. From germline, CDR1 is MNHEY and CDR2 SVGAGI. This CDR3 is built from 15 residues. The ends lost 6 bases at V and 8 bases at J; junction bases unmatched: 10. The CDR3 coding sequence is TGTGCCAGCAGCCGTCCCGGGACAGGGGTCCATGAGCAGTTCTTC. Protein sequence: CASSRPGTGVHEQFF.

This clone was observed once. The CDR3 nucleotides are TGCGCCAGCAGCTTGGAGGGGCTAGCGGGAGACGAGCAGTACTTC. This encodes CASSLEGLAGDEQYF. The rearrangement links TRBV5-1 to TRBJ2-7; 10 positions agree with TRBD2. This CDR3 comprises 15 residues. Unmatched junction bases numbered 5, after V lost 0 bases and J lost 5 bases. The germline V gene has CDR1 SGHRS and CDR2 YFSETQ.

In its sample, this clone was seen once. The chain employs TRBV6-5 and TRBJ1-3; D ambiguous. The CDR3 has 15 amino acids. Germline CDR1 and CDR2: MNHEY and SVGAGI. Trimming left V 5 bases short and J 3 bases short, with 14 bases between. CDR3 protein: CASSMNRGSGNTIYF. For the CDR3, the DNA is TGTGCCAGCAGTATGAACCGGGGAAGTGGAAACACCATATATTTT.

The gene calls are TRBV24-1 and TRBJ1-2; TRBD1 agrees at 7 bases. V lost 9 bases and J lost 6; bases outside the gene matches: 3. This CDR3 contains 11 residues. Germline V gene data show CDR1 as KGHDR and CDR2 as SFDVKD. CDR3: CATQQGNGYTF. The CDR3 DNA is TGTGCCACCCAACAGGGGAATGGCTACACCTTC.

This sequence joins TRBV7-9 and TRBJ1-1; D is ambiguous. Trimming removed 4 bases at V and 0 bases at J, with 9 bases between. The CDR3 loop spans 14 amino acids. Germline V gives CDR1 SEHNR, CDR2 FQNEAQ (reference sequence). The CDR3 loop is CASSSRGMNTEAFF. The DNA of the CDR3 is TGTGCCAGCAGCTCCCGCGGTATGAACACTGAAGCTTTCTTT.

V gene TRBV19 combines with J gene TRBJ1-5; TRBD1 matches at 7 bases. V gave up 5 bases and J gave up 6 bases; unmatched junction bases: 7. Germline V gene lookup returns CDR1 LNHDA and CDR2 SQIVND (reference sequence). The CDR3 loop spans 14 amino acids. CDR3 protein: CASSLDRPSQPQHF. In DNA, the CDR3 is TGTGCCAGTAGTCTGGACAGGCCAAGTCAGCCCCAGCATTTT.

This sequence joins TRBV30 and TRBJ2-1; the match to TRBD2 covers 8 bases. V was clipped by 4 bases and J by 6 bases; unmatched bases: 5. Germline V gene lookup returns CDR1 GTSNPN and CDR2 SVGIG (reference sequence). The CDR3 is made up of 13 amino acids. The CDR3 DNA follows: TGTGCCTGGAACGGGGGGGCCCGCAATGAGCAGTTCTTC. Protein: CAWNGGARNEQFF.

The sample holds one count of this clone. In the same sample, other DNA sequences code for this CDR3. V usage is TRBV11-3 and J usage is TRBJ2-7, with TRBD1 matching 8 bases. The CDR3 loop spans 13 amino acids. CDR1 and CDR2 from the germline V gene are SGHNT and YENEEA. J was trimmed by 4 bases and V by 4 bases; bases with no gene match: 3. The CDR3 loop reads CASSSGQGYEQYF. Here the CDR3 DNA reads TGTGCCAGCAGCTCCGGACAGGGTTACGAGCAGTACTTC.